This T cell receptor beta chain was recorded in a study of CD8 T cells in ankylosing spondylitis. Whole-study results and caveats: Several highly homologous variants formed a TCR beta motif that appeared characteristic of ankylosing spondylitis blood.

This clonotype has more than one count but fewer than ten. Its matching antigen is unknown. MiXCR, run by TCRdb on the 5' RACE reads, gives a single entry per CDR3 protein. The table includes 200,000 to 250,000 distinct CDR3 sequences, approximately 20% detected once. This receptor was obtained from a male donor with ankylosing spondylitis. The sample was blood, either unsorted or a sorted T cell fraction (not recorded which).

The CDR3 coding sequence is TGTGCCAGCAGCTTCCTAGCGGGAGGGACGGAGTTCTTC. As protein: CASSFLAGGTEFF. The chain is built from TRBV5-6 and TRBJ2-1; 12 bases match TRBD2. CDR1 is SGHDT and CDR2 is YYEEEE in the germline V gene. CDR3 length: 13 amino acids. The V gene end was trimmed by 2 bases and the J gene end by 14 bases; junction bases not matched to a gene: 5.